This note documents a single TCR beta chain sequence. Its antigen is undetermined. Germline CDR1 and CDR2: MNHNY and SVGAGI (reference sequence). The CDR3 spans 16 residues. The ends lost 4 bases at V and 4 bases at J; junction bases unmatched: 12. The source of the sample is a study of cytomegalovirus exposure and HLA in healthy donors. The PCR contained 60 Vbeta and 13 Jbeta primers. The method was immunoSEQ multiplex PCR; TCRdb's version includes in-frame clones alone and lacks a portion of them. Altogether around 200,000 clones are present, approximately 70% being singletons, with the ten largest covering approximately 2.5%. Notes on the study in general: A later analysis, which compared TCR beta chains of equal frequency, found the HLA-associated ones more clonally expanded. The CMV antigen specificity of a few CMV-associated chains was confirmed through in vitro analysis. Later on, a genetic analysis was performed. It linked a missense variant in DCLRE1C with V- and J-gene trimming of TCR beta.

This receptor was obtained from a man between 40 and 49 years old in good health and CMV-seropositive. Sequencing was done on a sample of PBMCs. V gene TRBV6-6 combines with J gene TRBJ1-2, with 7 bases aligning to TRBD1. The DNA of the CDR3 is TGTGCCAGCAGTTCAGGCCCCCGACAGGGTTCCTATGGCTACACCTTC. It encodes CASSSGPRQGSYGYTF.